Below are 25 T cell receptor beta chains sequenced from a single sample in a study of T cells in Graves' hyperthyroidism and ophthalmopathy. Researchers took RNA transcripts and amplified the TCR beta CDR3 regions from them. With the HTBI primer set, the TCR CDR3 went through a first round of RT-PCR. Each CDR3 protein is one row after TCRdb ran MiXCR on the multiplex PCR reads. Here the sample spans 600,000 to 700,000 distinct CDR3 sequences, 45% being singletons. The sequencing input was peripheral blood or thyroid tissue (not recorded which). The receptors come from an adult man with Graves' disease, either hyperthyroidism or ophthalmopathy (not recorded which).

This clonotype was counted only a few times. Germline is not matched at one junction end, which may reflect a read error. The chain uses TRBV12-3 or TRBV12-4 and TRBJ2-7, with TRBD2 as a possible D gene (6 bases). CDR3 length: 12 residues. The CDR3 region has the DNA TGTGCCAGCAGTTTTAGCGGTAGGCGGTTAGACTTC. It specifies CASSFSGRRLDF.

There are many counts of this clonotype. The rearrangement uses TRBV5-1 and TRBJ1-2; D may be TRBD1 (6 bases). The V end lost 0 bases, the J end lost 8 bases, and 14 bases lay between the germline ends. Germline CDR1 is SGHRS and CDR2 is YFSETQ. CDR3 size: 14 residues. The CDR3 reads CASSLVQGAHGYTF. The CDR3 DNA reads TGCGCCAGCAGCTTGGTACAGGGTGCCCACGGCTACACCTTC.

This clonotype was recorded a few times. The genes are TRBV7-6 and TRBJ2-7, with D possibly being TRBD1 or TRBD2 (5 bases each). Trimming removed 3 bases at V and 0 bases at J, with 12 bases between. Germline CDR1 SGHVS, CDR2 FNYEAQ. The CDR3 runs to 15 residues. The CDR3 spells CASSFGTGYSYEQYF. The CDR3 nucleotides are TGTGCCAGCAGCTTCGGGACGGGCTACTCCTACGAGCAGTACTTC.

This clonotype was observed many times. This rearrangement joins TRBV20-1 to TRBJ1-4; no clear D. Germline-derived CDR1 and CDR2 are DFQATT and SNEGSKA (reference sequence). This CDR3 is 12 amino acids long. V lost 3 bases to trimming and J lost 8 bases, with 10 bases between them. In DNA, the CDR3 is TGCAGTGCTAGGCATGGGGAAGAAAAACTGTTTTTT. It codes for CSARHGEEKLFF.

The rearrangement uses TRBV2 and TRBJ1-3; D possibly corresponds to TRBD1 (5 bases). There are 16 residues in the CDR3. V lost 6 bases and J lost 8, with 23 bases in between. The germline gives CDR1 SNHLY, CDR2 FYNNEI. The CDR3 region is CASSPGWGRLGDTIYF. The DNA of the CDR3 is TGTGCCAGCAGCCCGGGGTGGGGACGGCTTGGGGACACCATATATTTT.

The rearrangement joins TRBV11-2 to TRBJ1-1; D gene uncertain. Germline assignment: CDR1 SGHAT and CDR2 FQNNGV. The CDR3 contains 13 residues. V was pared by 6 bases and J by 8 bases, with 16 bases between. CDR3 DNA: TGTGCCAGCAGTGTGGGAGAGGGTGAAGAAGCTTTCTTT. Amino acid sequence: CASSVGEGEEAFF.

This clonotype has only a few counts. The rearrangement uses TRBV7-9 and TRBJ2-7; TRBD2 might be the D (5 bases). This CDR3 spans 16 amino acids. V dropped 5 bases and J dropped 0 bases, with 17 bases sitting between them. The germline CDR1 and CDR2 sequences are SEHNR and FQNEAQ (reference sequence). The DNA of the CDR3 is TGTGCCAGCAGCCCCCCTCGGGGTGTTGACTCCTACGAGCAGTACTTC. Translating gives CASSPPRGVDSYEQYF.

This clonotype appeared a few times. The rearrangement uses TRBV7-6 and TRBJ2-5; D ambiguous. Germline CDR1 SGHVS, CDR2 FNYEAQ. The ends were cut back, 1 base at V and 3 bases at J, with 12 bases in the middle. The CDR3 spans 15 residues. CDR3 amino acids: CASSLEWSTKETQYF. CDR3 in DNA: TGTGCCAGCAGCTTAGAGTGGTCAACAAAAGAGACCCAGTACTTC.

The chain joins TRBV2 to TRBJ1-2; 8 nucleotides line up with TRBD1. The length of the CDR3 is 14 residues. After removal of 4 bases from V and 8 bases from J, the junction contained 9 bases not matched to a gene. Germline V gene data show CDR1 as SNHLY and CDR2 as FYNNEI. CDR3 DNA sequence: TGTGCCAGCAGTGCCCGGGGACAGGATCGGGGCTACACCTTC. Its protein product is CASSARGQDRGYTF.

In its sample, this clonotype was seen a few times. The DNA of the CDR3 is TGTGCCAGCAGCCTAAGCCGAAGCGGGAGGGCCTTGGAGACCCAGTACTTC. It yields the protein CASSLSRSGRALETQYF. V gene TRBV14 combines with J gene TRBJ2-5, with 10 positions matching TRBD2. The CDR3 extends over 17 amino acids. Germline values: CDR1 SGHDN, CDR2 FVKESK. V was pared by 4 bases and J by 5 bases, with 13 bases of the junction left unmatched.

This clonotype appeared many times. The rearrangement joins TRBV20-1 to TRBJ1-6; D remains unclear. The CDR3 runs to 15 residues. The V and J ends lost 3 bases and 11 bases respectively, with 20 bases between them. Looked up from germline, CDR1 is DFQATT and CDR2 is SNEGSKA (reference sequence). The CDR3 region is CSARVTATSWAPLHF. CDR3 sequence (DNA): TGCAGTGCTAGGGTCACGGCCACATCTTGGGCACCCCTCCACTTT.

V and J are TRBV29-1 and TRBJ1-2; 7 nucleotides line up with TRBD1. The CDR3 extends over 13 amino acids. The trim removed 2 bases at V and 7 bases at J, leaving 7 bases unmatched. Germline V gives CDR1 SQVTM, CDR2 ANQGSEA. CDR3: CSVEQGGAPGYTF. In DNA form, the CDR3 reads TGCAGCGTTGAACAGGGGGGGGCCCCTGGCTACACCTTC. Supplemented by reference TRBV29-1 and TRBJ1-2, the full variable domain reads SAVISQKPSRDICQRGTSLTIQCQVDSQVTMMFWYRQQPGQSLTLIATANQGSEATYESGFVIDKFPISRPNLTFSTLTVSNMSPEDSSIYLCSVEQGGAPGYTFGSGTRLTVV.

There are many counts of this clonotype. This chain uses TRBV15 with TRBJ1-2; TRBD1 agrees at 8 bases. The junction had 7 bases not matched to a gene; V was cut back by 4 bases and J by 3 bases. This CDR3 is built from 15 residues. Germline V lookup: CDR1 LNHNV, CDR2 YYDKDF (reference sequence). The chain's CDR3 is CATSTRTGRHYGYTF. The DNA of the CDR3 is TGTGCCACCAGCACAAGGACAGGGCGTCACTATGGCTACACCTTC.

This clonotype was counted only a few times. The V and J genes are TRBV6-5 and TRBJ1-6; 7 bases map to TRBD1. CDR3 length: 17 amino acids. The germline CDR1 and CDR2 sequences are MNHEY and SVGAGI. The J segment lost 0 bases and the V segment lost 2 bases, leaving 4 bases of the junction unmatched. CDR3 residues: CASSYARGSSYNSPLHF. In DNA, the CDR3 is TGTGCCAGCAGTTACGCCAGGGGGAGCTCCTATAATTCACCCCTCCACTTT.

This clonotype was seen a few times. Here the CDR3 reads CASRPEVWSGADQETQYF. As DNA, the CDR3 is TGTGCCAGCAGACCAGAAGTCTGGTCGGGGGCCGACCAAGAGACCCAGTACTTC. The V gene is TRBV7-2, the J gene TRBJ2-5; D may match TRBD1 or TRBD2 (6 bases each). The V end was cut by 6 bases, the J end by 0 bases, with 23 bases between. There are 18 residues in the CDR3. Germline lookup yields CDR1 SGHTA and CDR2 FQGNSA.

This chain uses TRBV10-3 with TRBJ1-1; D not resolved. V was cut by 7 bases and J by 0 bases, with 6 bases left in between. This CDR3 is built from 12 residues. Germline-derived CDR1 and CDR2 are ENHRY and SYGVKD. CDR3 sequence (DNA): TGTGCCATCATGTCCATGAACACTGAAGCTTTCTTT. Residues: CAIMSMNTEAFF.

The V gene is TRBV20-1, the J gene TRBJ1-6, with TRBD1 matching over 9 bases. Looked up from germline, CDR1 is DFQATT and CDR2 is SNEGSKA (reference sequence). The CDR3 length is 15 residues. V lost 5 bases, J lost 5 bases, and 7 bases stayed unmatched. Here the CDR3 DNA reads TGCAGTGCTGTACAGGGGGCGCAGAATAATTCACCCCTCCACTTT. This gives the protein CSAVQGAQNNSPLHF.

This clonotype was observed at least ten times. The chain joins TRBV2 to TRBJ1-1; D not certain. The CDR3 contains 12 residues. V was shortened by 4 bases and J by 9 bases, with 12 bases between the two germline ends. The germline CDR1 and CDR2 sequences are SNHLY and FYNNEI. CDR3 sequence: CASSVSDRKAFF. CDR3 DNA sequence: TGTGCCAGCAGTGTTTCGGACCGTAAAGCTTTCTTT.

This clonotype was picked up many times. The rearrangement joins TRBV2 to TRBJ1-1; D is possibly TRBD1 (5 bases). The CDR3 sequence is 13 residues long. Trimming took off 8 bases at V and 1 base at J, with 11 bases between the two ends. CDR1 and CDR2 (germline): SNHLY, FYNNEI. CDR3 sequence (DNA): TGTGCCAGCGTGGACACTTCGAACACTGAAGCTTTCTTT. Its protein product is CASVDTSNTEAFF.

Here the CDR3 reads CASRNAIQGNQPQHF. Written as DNA, the CDR3 is TGTGCCAGCAGAAACGCAATACAGGGCAATCAGCCCCAGCATTTT. The chain links TRBV25-1 to TRBJ1-5, with D possibly being TRBD1 (5 bases). Germline assignment: CDR1 MGHDK and CDR2 SYGVNS. The CDR3 length is 15 residues. Trimming pared 6 bases from V and 2 bases from J, leaving 14 bases between.

The V and J genes are TRBV29-1 and TRBJ1-6; TRBD1 agrees at 9 bases. Unmatched junction bases numbered 6, after V lost 1 base and J lost 17 bases. Looked up from germline, CDR1 is SQVTM and CDR2 is ANQGSEA. This CDR3 is 12 amino acids long. The chain's CDR3 is CSVEGTGAIVHF. CDR3 DNA: TGCAGCGTTGAAGGGACAGGGGCTATCGTCCACTTT. The variable domain in full, completed from reference TRBV29-1 and TRBJ1-6, reads SAVISQKPSRDICQRGTSLTIQCQVDSQVTMMFWYRQQPGQSLTLIATANQGSEATYESGFVIDKFPISRPNLTFSTLTVSNMSPEDSSIYLCSVEGTGAIVHFGNGTRLTVT.

Many counts were recorded for this clonotype. One junction end does not reproduce the germline sequence, and a read error may be involved. V usage is TRBV10-3 and J usage is TRBJ1-1; D is undetermined. The germline gives CDR1 ENHRY, CDR2 SYGVKD. This CDR3 comprises 13 residues. As DNA, the CDR3 is TGTGCCATCCGTGACACGGGGTACACTGAAGCTTTCTTT. This encodes CAIRDTGYTEAFF.

V is TRBV6-5 and J is TRBJ1-1; 7 nucleotides align to TRBD1. The length of the CDR3 is 16 residues. V trimming: 2 bases; J trimming: 5 bases; junction bases outside the gene matches: 11. In germline, CDR1 is MNHEY, CDR2 SVGAGI. The CDR3 loop is CASSYETGQAGTEAFF. CDR3 coding DNA: TGTGCCAGCAGTTACGAGACTGGACAGGCGGGGACTGAAGCTTTCTTT.

As for this clonotype: A read error may explain this, as a much larger clone is one base away. The chain carries TRBV12-3 or TRBV12-4 and TRBJ1-2, with D perhaps TRBD1 (6 bases). This CDR3 has 13 amino acids. Trimming removed 3 bases from V and 9 bases from J, with 14 bases in between. Here the CDR3 DNA reads TGTGCCAGCAGTTTCCCACAGGGACGGTGCTACACCTTC. Its translation: CASSFPQGRCYTF.

Points on this clonotype: One base away lies a much larger clone, so this may be a sequencing read error. The chain joins TRBV29-1 to TRBJ1-2, with 10 bases identical to TRBD1. Per germline, CDR1 SQVTM and CDR2 ANQGSEA. The V and J ends lost 7 bases and 2 bases, in that order; junction bases with no gene match: 4. The length of the CDR3 is 13 residues. CDR3 nucleotide sequence: TGCAGCGCCGGGACAGGGGACAACTATGGCTACACCTTC. This translates into CSAGTGDNYGYTF.